Presented here are 31 T cell receptor beta chains from one specimen sequenced in a study of blood T cell repertoires in COVID-19. Sequencing was performed with immunoSEQ multiplex PCR; in TCRdb, only in-frame clones are kept and a portion is missing. The sample shows roughly 210,000 clones, under 90% of them seen only once. The sequenced sample was peripheral blood. These receptors originate from a woman aged 80 or older with COVID-19, enrolled during active disease.

V gene TRBV7-8 combines with J gene TRBJ2-1, with 8 nucleotides matching TRBD2. After removal of 1 base from V and 3 bases from J, the junction contained 2 bases not matched to a gene. Germline V gene sequence: CDR1 SGHVS, CDR2 FQNEAQ. This CDR3 region has 15 residues. Here the CDR3 reads CASSLDAGGYNEQFF. The CDR3 region has the DNA TGTGCCAGCAGCTTAGATGCGGGGGGCTACAATGAGCAGTTCTTC.

This chain uses TRBV6-5 with TRBJ1-1; D is ambiguous. CDR3 length equals 11 residues. V lost 6 bases, J lost 1 base, and 3 bases lay in between. Germline lookup yields CDR1 MNHEY and CDR2 SVGAGI. CDR3 in amino acids: CASRRNTEAFF. DNA of the CDR3: TGTGCCAGCAGGAGGAACACTGAAGCTTTCTTT.

CDR3 in amino acids: CASSFTTGEEKLFF. The CDR3 region has the DNA TGCGCCAGCAGCTTCACGACAGGGGAGGAAAAACTGTTTTTT. J is TRBJ1-4 and V is TRBV5-1, with 8 positions matching TRBD1. V was pared by 2 bases and J by 8 bases, with 5 bases of the junction left unmatched. CDR3 length equals 14 residues. CDR1 and CDR2 (germline): SGHRS, YFSETQ. The variable domain in full, completed from reference TRBV5-1 and TRBJ1-4, reads KAGVTQTPRYLIKTRGQQVTLSCSPISGHRSVSWYQQTPGQGLQFLFEYFSETQRNKGNFPGRFSGRQFSNSRSEMNVSTLELGDSALYLCASSFTTGEEKLFFGSGTQLSVL.

The J gene is TRBJ1-2, the V gene TRBV6-5; D call uncertain. Germline V CDR1 and CDR2: MNHEY, SVGAGI. V was pared by 5 bases and J by 6 bases, with 16 bases between. The CDR3 extends over 14 amino acids. The CDR3 DNA sequence: TGTGCCAGCAGTCCCCGGGGAACCCGCGATGGCTACACCTTC. Translating gives CASSPRGTRDGYTF.

J is TRBJ1-3 and V is TRBV7-2, with D hard to call. CDR1 and CDR2 from the germline V gene are SGHTA and FQGNSA. The CDR3 length is 16 residues. The V end was cut by 1 base, the J end by 0 bases, with 10 bases between. For the CDR3, the DNA is TGTGCCAGCAGCTTAGTTAGCTTGGCCTCTGGAAACACCATATATTTT. Translating gives CASSLVSLASGNTIYF. The full variable domain, rest sourced from reference TRBV7-2 and TRBJ1-3, is GAGVSQSPSNKVTEKGKDVELRCDPISGHTALYWYRQSLGQGLEFLIYFQGNSAPDKSGLPSDRFSAERTGGSVSTLTIQRTQQEDSAVYLCASSLVSLASGNTIYFGEGSWLTVV.

The genes are TRBV6-1 and TRBJ1-1; D is uncertain. The germline V gene has CDR1 MNHNS and CDR2 SASEGT. The CDR3 loop spans 13 amino acids. Trimming took 2 bases from V and 0 from J, leaving 4 bases between them. Here the CDR3 DNA reads TGTGCCAGCAGTGAAATATTGAACACTGAAGCTTTCTTT. Protein product: CASSEILNTEAFF.

The chain links TRBV19 to TRBJ1-2; 10 bases match TRBD1. CDR1 and CDR2 from the germline V gene are LNHDA and SQIVND (reference sequence). The V gene end was trimmed by 7 bases and the J gene end by 5 bases; junction bases not matched to a gene: 7. This CDR3 contains 14 residues. The CDR3 loop reads CASTTGQGIYGYTF. Written as DNA, the CDR3 is TGTGCCAGTACTACGGGACAGGGGATTTATGGCTACACCTTC.

The chain has TRBV27 and TRBJ2-5, with 11 bases that match TRBD2. With 5 bases clipped from V and 6 bases from J, the junction kept 11 bases outside the gene matches. Germline V gives CDR1 MNHEY, CDR2 SMNVEV (reference sequence). CDR3 length: 16 residues. CDR3 sequence: CASSLRISGGAKTQYF. In nucleotides, the CDR3 is TGTGCCAGCAGTCTCCGGATTAGCGGGGGGGCAAAGACCCAGTACTTC.

CDR3 DNA sequence: TGTGCCAGCACGACAGGGCCCCTTGAAGCTTTCTTT. Protein sequence: CASTTGPLEAFF. V gene TRBV25-1 combines with J gene TRBJ1-1; 7 bases agree with TRBD1. The CDR3 spans 12 residues. From germline, CDR1 is MGHDK and CDR2 SYGVNS. V lost 7 bases to trimming and J lost 7 bases; unmatched junction nucleotides: 6.

The rearrangement joins TRBV7-2 to TRBJ1-2; tentative D call: TRBD1 (5 bases). Trimming removed 3 bases at V and 2 bases at J, with 13 bases between. This CDR3 is 15 amino acids long. Germline V gene lookup returns CDR1 SGHTA and CDR2 FQGNSA. Written as DNA, the CDR3 is TGTGCCAGCAGCTTGGGGCCCGCCCCGAACTATGGCTACACCTTC. The encoded protein is CASSLGPAPNYGYTF.

The V and J genes are TRBV7-2 and TRBJ2-3; D might be TRBD1 (6 bases). V lost 1 base to trimming and J lost 8 bases, with 13 bases between them. This CDR3 has 14 residues. Germline V CDR1 and CDR2: SGHTA, FQGNSA. CDR3 amino acids: CASSLGQGLGTQYF. DNA of the CDR3: TGTGCCAGCAGCTTAGGGCAGGGGCTAGGTACGCAGTATTTT.

The chain uses TRBV10-3 and TRBJ1-2; TRBD1 might be the D (5 bases). Germline V lookup: CDR1 ENHRY, CDR2 SYGVKD. Trimming took 3 bases from V and 5 from J, leaving 16 bases between them. The CDR3 has 15 residues. The CDR3 DNA sequence: TGTGCCATCAGTGAATGGCAGGGATTGGGATATGGCTACACCTTC. Translated, it gives CAISEWQGLGYGYTF.

The rearrangement joins TRBV6-5 to TRBJ1-5; perhaps TRBD1 as D (5 bases). Germline V lookup: CDR1 MNHEY, CDR2 SVGAGI. V was trimmed by 6 bases and J by 6 bases, leaving 18 bases between them. The CDR3 runs to 15 residues. CDR3 amino acids: CASRGWGGAGQPQHF. Written as DNA, the CDR3 is TGTGCCAGCAGGGGGTGGGGAGGGGCAGGTCAGCCCCAGCATTTT.

V and J are TRBV5-6 and TRBJ2-5, with 7 bases matching TRBD2. Germline V lookup: CDR1 SGHDT, CDR2 YYEEEE. The CDR3 extends over 15 amino acids. Losses at the gene ends were 7 bases for V and 3 bases for J; bases not matched to a gene: 12. CDR3 protein: CASGLVKGGKETQYF. The CDR3 bases are TGTGCCAGCGGACTAGTGAAGGGCGGGAAAGAGACCCAGTACTTC.

This clone has just one count. V gene TRBV2 combines with J gene TRBJ2-7, with a weak D call TRBD1 (6 bases). Germline CDR1 is SNHLY and CDR2 is FYNNEI. The germline V and J ends were trimmed by 7 bases and 0 bases, with 10 bases remaining between them. This CDR3 has 13 amino acids. Here the CDR3 DNA reads TGTGCCAGCATGCAGGGGAGCTCCTACGAGCAGTACGTC. This gives the protein CASMQGSSYEQYV.

The V gene is TRBV28, the J gene TRBJ1-4; D not resolved. From germline, CDR1 is MDHEN and CDR2 SYDVKM. This CDR3 contains 14 residues. Trimming took 3 bases from V and 0 from J, leaving 5 bases between them. In DNA form, the CDR3 reads TGTGCCAGCAGTTTGTTCTCAACTAATGAAAAACTGTTTTTT. It yields the protein CASSLFSTNEKLFF.

This chain links TRBV5-4 with TRBJ2-3; 8 bases map to TRBD2. The CDR3 is made up of 18 amino acids. Trimming at V came to 8 bases and at J to 2 bases, leaving 19 bases not matched to a gene. The germline gives CDR1 SGHNT, CDR2 YYREEE (reference sequence). CDR3 bases: TGTGCCAGTGCCCGGGGATCGGCGGGGGGCCTTTCCACAGATACGCAGTATTTT. This encodes CASARGSAGGLSTDTQYF.

The chain couples TRBV5-1 to TRBJ1-2; the match to TRBD1 covers 12 bases. V was clipped by 0 bases and J by 5 bases; unmatched bases: 2. CDR3 length: 15 amino acids. Germline loops: CDR1 SGHRS, CDR2 YFSETQ. The CDR3 sequence is CASSLEGQGAYGYTF. DNA of the CDR3: TGCGCCAGCAGCTTGGAGGGACAGGGGGCGTATGGCTACACCTTC. Based on the CDR3 plus reference TRBV5-1 and TRBJ1-2, the full variable domain is KAGVTQTPRYLIKTRGQQVTLSCSPISGHRSVSWYQQTPGQGLQFLFEYFSETQRNKGNFPGRFSGRQFSNSRSEMNVSTLELGDSALYLCASSLEGQGAYGYTFGSGTRLTVV.

The V call is TRBV11-3, the J call TRBJ2-1; D unclear. Deletions cut 1 base from V and 15 bases from J, with 7 bases between. Germline V lookup: CDR1 SGHNT, CDR2 YENEEA. The CDR3 has 10 residues. The chain's CDR3 is CASSLVYPFF. CDR3 nucleotides: TGTGCCAGCAGCTTAGTATATCCGTTCTTC.

The rearrangement links TRBV6-2 or TRBV6-3 to TRBJ1-5; 10 bases line up with TRBD1. With 6 bases clipped from V and 1 base from J, the junction kept 9 bases outside the gene matches. This CDR3 comprises 17 residues. In germline, CDR1 is MNHEY, CDR2 SVGEGT. The CDR3 reads CASSLRTGGMSNQPQHF. CDR3 nucleotide sequence: TGTGCCAGCAGCCTCCGGACAGGGGGTATGAGCAATCAGCCCCAGCATTTT.

J is TRBJ1-2 and V is TRBV27; 10 nucleotides agree with TRBD1. Germline V gives CDR1 MNHEY, CDR2 SMNVEV (reference sequence). The CDR3 length is 17 residues. V trimming: 8 bases; J trimming: 3 bases; junction bases outside the gene matches: 15. CDR3 DNA: TGTGCCAGCCGACGAGGACAGGGGGATTCGACATACTATGGCTACACCTTC. Residues: CASRRGQGDSTYYGYTF.

This sequence joins TRBV6-5 and TRBJ1-3; 9 positions match TRBD1. V shed 4 bases and J 4 bases; nucleotides not matched to a gene: 5. The germline V gene has CDR1 MNHEY and CDR2 SVGAGI. The CDR3 contains 15 residues. The CDR3: CASSWGQGIGNTIYF. For the CDR3, the DNA is TGTGCCAGCAGTTGGGGACAGGGTATCGGAAACACCATATATTTT.

CDR3 residues: CASSIGLAGGTDTQYF. The CDR3 DNA reads TGTGCCAGCAGCATCGGACTAGCGGGGGGTACAGATACGCAGTATTTT. The rearrangement joins TRBV5-5 to TRBJ2-3; 14 bases line up with TRBD2. The J segment lost 3 bases and the V segment lost 4 bases, leaving 4 bases of the junction unmatched. Germline assignment: CDR1 SGHKS and CDR2 YYEKEE (reference sequence). This CDR3 region has 16 residues.

DNA for the CDR3: TGTGCCAGCAGTTTTAACAGGCCGAACACTGAAGCTTTCTTT. Its translation is CASSFNRPNTEAFF. The chain couples TRBV27 to TRBJ1-1, with D possibly being TRBD1 (5 bases). There are 14 residues in the CDR3. Germline CDR1 MNHEY, CDR2 SMNVEV (reference sequence). Trimming stripped 3 bases from V and 1 base from J, with 9 bases between.

The chain uses TRBV5-1 and TRBJ2-3; the D gene is possibly TRBD2 (6 bases). V lost 0 bases, J lost 2 bases, and 10 bases lay in between. Germline-derived CDR1 and CDR2 are SGHRS and YFSETQ. The CDR3 runs 15 residues. This CDR3 reads CASSLGLAVTDTQYF. CDR3 bases: TGCGCCAGCAGCTTGGGTTTAGCGGTCACAGATACGCAGTATTTT.

The CDR3 DNA reads as TGTGCCAGCAGCCCACTAGCGGGGGGCACCGGGGAGCTGTTTTTT. Residues: CASSPLAGGTGELFF. V gene TRBV2 combines with J gene TRBJ2-2; TRBD2 matches 12 bases. The junction had 3 bases not matched to a gene; V was cut back by 6 bases and J by 4 bases. The germline V gene has CDR1 SNHLY and CDR2 FYNNEI. This CDR3 is built from 15 residues.

The V call is TRBV6-1, the J call TRBJ1-1; 8 bases align to TRBD1. V was clipped by 7 bases and J by 0 bases; unmatched bases: 13. The CDR3 is 17 amino acids. Per the germline V gene, CDR1 is MNHNS and CDR2 is SASEGT. The CDR3 DNA follows: TGTGCCAGCACTGATTCGACAGGGGTAGGAATGAACACTGAAGCTTTCTTT. Encoded protein: CASTDSTGVGMNTEAFF.

In DNA, the CDR3 is TGTGCCAGCAATTCCGGGACAGGGGTGGTACAGCCCCAGCATTTT. Its protein product is CASNSGTGVVQPQHF. The chain is built from TRBV2 and TRBJ1-5, with 10 bases aligning to TRBD1. The germline CDR1 and CDR2 sequences are SNHLY and FYNNEI. J gave up 7 bases and V 7 bases, and 10 bases lay outside the gene matches. This CDR3 is 15 amino acids long.

The V call is TRBV24-1, the J call TRBJ1-5; 8 bases line up with TRBD1. V lost 9 bases to trimming and J lost 4 bases; unmatched junction nucleotides: 10. CDR1 is KGHDR and CDR2 is SFDVKD in the germline V gene. The CDR3 contains 15 residues. This CDR3 is CATEDRDVLNQPQHF. CDR3 bases: TGTGCCACCGAGGACAGGGACGTACTTAATCAGCCCCAGCATTTT.

The rearrangement links TRBV5-1 to TRBJ2-3; TRBD1 agrees at 10 bases. V dropped 4 bases and J dropped 3; count of bases not matched to a gene: 5. The CDR3 sequence is 15 residues long. Germline lookup yields CDR1 SGHRS and CDR2 YFSETQ. CDR3 loop: CASSRDRGVTDTQYF. CDR3 nucleotide sequence: TGCGCCAGCAGCAGGGACAGGGGAGTTACAGATACGCAGTATTTT. Full variable domain (missing parts from reference TRBV5-1 and TRBJ2-3): KAGVTQTPRYLIKTRGQQVTLSCSPISGHRSVSWYQQTPGQGLQFLFEYFSETQRNKGNFPGRFSGRQFSNSRSEMNVSTLELGDSALYLCASSRDRGVTDTQYFGPGTRLTVL.

This clone was seen more than once but under ten times. The J gene is TRBJ2-3, the V gene TRBV30, with D tentatively TRBD1 (6 bases). Trimming shortened V by 2 bases and J by 1 base, and 16 bases separated the two germline ends. CDR3 length equals 16 residues. CDR1 and CDR2 from the germline V gene are GTSNPN and SVGIG (reference sequence). The CDR3 bases are TGTGCCTGGAGTTCCCTAGCCAGGGGAGGCACAGATACGCAGTATTTT. Translating it yields CAWSSLARGGTDTQYF.